Listed below are T cell receptor beta chains from one sample, sequenced in a study of blood T cell repertoires in COVID-19. This table comes from immunoSEQ multiplex PCR, and its TCRdb copy is limited to in-frame clones, with some not included. Here the sample spans 120,000 to 150,000 clones, around 90% being singletons. The sample taken for sequencing was peripheral blood. The receptors stem from a human donor in a cohort sampled during active COVID-19. The CDR3 runs from the conserved cysteine through the conserved F or W. Each record gives: clone size, V gene, J gene, D gene, CDR3 DNA, CDR3 protein. D genes are given only for firm matches. The size field is filled for only some rows; it gives once, few, many or a size class.

clone_size: -
v_call: TRBV5-1
j_call: TRBJ2-1
d_call: TRBD1
cdr3_nt: TGCGCCAGCAGCTTGGGGGGGACAGGGCCCTACAATGAGCAGTTCTTC
cdr3_aa: CASSLGGTGPYNEQFF

clone_size: -
v_call: TRBV28
j_call: TRBJ1-1
d_call: -
cdr3_nt: TGTGCCAGCAGTTTAATGGCAGTGGGCGGGCGGGCTTTCTTT
cdr3_aa: CASSLMAVGGRAFF

clone_size: -
v_call: TRBV28
j_call: TRBJ2-7
d_call: TRBD1
cdr3_nt: TGTGCCAGCAGTTTATGGTCGTTTGGGGACAGGTCCTACGAGCAGTACTTC
cdr3_aa: CASSLWSFGDRSYEQYF

clone_size: -
v_call: TRBV18
j_call: TRBJ1-1
d_call: -
cdr3_nt: TGTGCCAGCATCGGGGGGCGTGAAATGAACACTGAAGCTTTCTTT
cdr3_aa: CASIGGREMNTEAFF

clone_size: -
v_call: TRBV2
j_call: TRBJ2-7
d_call: TRBD2
cdr3_nt: TGTGCCAGCAGGCCAACTAGCGGGGGCTACGAGCAGTACTTC
cdr3_aa: CASRPTSGGYEQYF

clone_size: -
v_call: TRBV5-5
j_call: TRBJ1-3
d_call: -
cdr3_nt: TGTGCCAGCAGCTCTCGGACAAGAAACACCATATATTTT
cdr3_aa: CASSSRTRNTIYF

clone_size: -
v_call: TRBV5-1
j_call: TRBJ1-1
d_call: -
cdr3_nt: TGCGCCAGCAGCGAGATCGACAGTCCTACAATGAACACTGAAGCTTTCTTT
cdr3_aa: CASSEIDSPTMNTEAFF

clone_size: -
v_call: TRBV7-2
j_call: TRBJ2-7
d_call: TRBD1
cdr3_nt: TGTGCCAGCAGCTTCAGGACAGGGGGCTCAAACGAGCAGTACTTC
cdr3_aa: CASSFRTGGSNEQYF

clone_size: -
v_call: TRBV5-1
j_call: TRBJ2-1
d_call: TRBD2
cdr3_nt: TGCGCCAGCAGCCCCCTCGGGGGGGCCTACAATGAGCAGTTCTTC
cdr3_aa: CASSPLGGAYNEQFF

clone_size: few
v_call: TRBV27
j_call: TRBJ2-1
d_call: -
cdr3_nt: TGTGCCAGCAGTCTGGATCCGGGGGTTGGTGAGCAGTTCTTC
cdr3_aa: CASSLDPGVGEQFF

clone_size: -
v_call: TRBV3-1/TRBV3-2
j_call: TRBJ2-3
d_call: -
cdr3_nt: TGTGCCAGCAGCCAAGGACTAGTCACAGATACGCAGTATTTT
cdr3_aa: CASSQGLVTDTQYF

clone_size: -
v_call: TRBV19
j_call: TRBJ2-7
d_call: -
cdr3_nt: TGTGCCAGTAGTATGCCAGGGCTTACCTACGAGCAGTACTTC
cdr3_aa: CASSMPGLTYEQYF

clone_size: -
v_call: TRBV2
j_call: TRBJ1-2
d_call: -
cdr3_nt: TGTGCCAGCAGTACGGGGATTCTGGGGGGCTACACCTTC
cdr3_aa: CASSTGILGGYTF

clone_size: -
v_call: TRBV28
j_call: TRBJ2-5
d_call: -
cdr3_nt: TGTGCCAGCACCTCTTGGCCGGGAGAGACCCAGTACTTC
cdr3_aa: CASTSWPGETQYF

clone_size: once
v_call: TRBV27
j_call: TRBJ2-7
d_call: TRBD1
cdr3_nt: TGTGCCAGCAGTCTCTGGACAGGGGGCGAGCAGTACTTC
cdr3_aa: CASSLWTGGEQYF

clone_size: once
v_call: TRBV5-6
j_call: TRBJ2-3
d_call: TRBD2
cdr3_nt: TGTGCCAGCAGCAAGACTAGCGGGGGGTACCCCAGCACAGATACGCAGTATTTT
cdr3_aa: CASSKTSGGYPSTDTQYF

clone_size: -
v_call: TRBV7-8
j_call: TRBJ2-1
d_call: -
cdr3_nt: TGTGCCAGCAGCTCTAGGGGAAGGTCCAGCTCCTACAATGAGCAGTTCTTC
cdr3_aa: CASSSRGRSSSYNEQFF

clone_size: -
v_call: TRBV11-2
j_call: TRBJ2-7
d_call: -
cdr3_nt: TGTGCCAGCAGCCGATCCGGTTTAGGGCAGGGTCGGACGGAGGAGCAGTACTTC
cdr3_aa: CASSRSGLGQGRTEEQYF

clone_size: -
v_call: TRBV19
j_call: TRBJ1-1
d_call: TRBD1
cdr3_nt: TGTGCCAGTAGGACGGGACAGGGCCGATTGAACACTGAAGCTTTCTTT
cdr3_aa: CASRTGQGRLNTEAFF

clone_size: many
v_call: TRBV6-4
j_call: TRBJ2-1
d_call: TRBD2
cdr3_nt: TGTGCCAGCAGGACCTCTGGGCGGGAGATATACAATGAGCAGTTCTTC
cdr3_aa: CASRTSGREIYNEQFF

clone_size: -
v_call: TRBV7-9
j_call: TRBJ1-1
d_call: -
cdr3_nt: TGTGCCAGCAGCTTAGCGCTAGGGGTGAACACTGAAGCTTTCTTT
cdr3_aa: CASSLALGVNTEAFF

clone_size: -
v_call: TRBV28
j_call: TRBJ1-5
d_call: TRBD1
cdr3_nt: TGTGCCAGCAGTTCGGACAGGGGGCGAGGTCAGCCCCAGCATTTT
cdr3_aa: CASSSDRGRGQPQHF

clone_size: -
v_call: TRBV19
j_call: TRBJ2-1
d_call: TRBD2
cdr3_nt: TGTGCCAGTAGTTTGGTTTTTAGCGGGAGGGCCACTAGTGAGCAGTTCTTC
cdr3_aa: CASSLVFSGRATSEQFF

clone_size: -
v_call: TRBV10-2
j_call: TRBJ2-1
d_call: -
cdr3_nt: TGCGCCAGCAGTCCCGGACGGACTGCCTACAATGAGCAGTTCTTC
cdr3_aa: CASSPGRTAYNEQFF

clone_size: -
v_call: TRBV21-1
j_call: TRBJ2-7
d_call: -
cdr3_nt: TGTGCCAGCAGCAAAGAAGTAGAGGTAACTAGCGGTTCCTACGAGCAGTACTTC
cdr3_aa: CASSKEVEVTSGSYEQYF

clone_size: -
v_call: TRBV25-1
j_call: TRBJ1-1
d_call: -
cdr3_nt: TGTGCCAGCAGTGAGTTCTCAGGGGTGGTGGCTTTCTTT
cdr3_aa: CASSEFSGVVAFF

clone_size: -
v_call: TRBV2
j_call: TRBJ1-2
d_call: TRBD1
cdr3_nt: TGTGCCAGCACATCACAGGGGGCAAGCTATGGCTACACCTTC
cdr3_aa: CASTSQGASYGYTF

clone_size: -
v_call: TRBV11-1
j_call: TRBJ2-3
d_call: TRBD2
cdr3_nt: TGTGCCAGCAGCTTAGGCGGGGGACTCGACACAGATACGCAGTATTTT
cdr3_aa: CASSLGGGLDTDTQYF

clone_size: -
v_call: TRBV27
j_call: TRBJ2-1
d_call: TRBD1
cdr3_nt: TGTGCCAGCAGTTTATGGACAGGGAGGTCCTACAATGAGCAGTTCTTC
cdr3_aa: CASSLWTGRSYNEQFF

clone_size: -
v_call: TRBV7-8
j_call: TRBJ2-5
d_call: TRBD2
cdr3_nt: TGTGCCAGCAGCCTCACGGGACTAGCGGGGTCTCAAGAGACCCAGTACTTC
cdr3_aa: CASSLTGLAGSQETQYF

clone_size: -
v_call: TRBV5-4
j_call: TRBJ2-5
d_call: TRBD2
cdr3_nt: TGTGCCAGCAGCTTGGCCTTACTAGCGGGGGGACAAGAGACCCAGTACTTC
cdr3_aa: CASSLALLAGGQETQYF

clone_size: -
v_call: TRBV7-8
j_call: TRBJ2-3
d_call: TRBD2
cdr3_nt: TGTGCCAGCAGCGTGACTAGCGGGAAGGGGGGCAGCACAGATACGCAGTATTTT
cdr3_aa: CASSVTSGKGGSTDTQYF

clone_size: -
v_call: TRBV7-3
j_call: TRBJ2-1
d_call: -
cdr3_nt: TGTGCCAGCAGCCGAGACTATGACAATGAGCAGTTCTTC
cdr3_aa: CASSRDYDNEQFF

clone_size: -
v_call: TRBV28
j_call: TRBJ1-5
d_call: -
cdr3_nt: TGTGCCAGCAGTACCCCCAGCGGAGGGACGAATCAGCCCCAGCATTTT
cdr3_aa: CASSTPSGGTNQPQHF

clone_size: -
v_call: TRBV7-9
j_call: TRBJ2-4
d_call: -
cdr3_nt: TGTGCCAGCAGCTTAGGGGGCGCGAACATTCAGTACTTC
cdr3_aa: CASSLGGANIQYF

clone_size: -
v_call: TRBV3-1/TRBV3-2
j_call: TRBJ2-1
d_call: -
cdr3_nt: TGTGCCAGCAGCCAAGCGGAGGGTGGTTTAGGGTCCTACAATGAGCAGTTCTTC
cdr3_aa: CASSQAEGGLGSYNEQFF

clone_size: once
v_call: TRBV23-1
j_call: TRBJ1-2
d_call: TRBD1
cdr3_nt: TGCGCCAGCAGTCAATCGTGGACAGGGGGGTATAAGTCAGGCTACACCTTC
cdr3_aa: CASSQSWTGGYKSGYTF

clone_size: -
v_call: TRBV7-8
j_call: TRBJ2-3
d_call: -
cdr3_nt: TGTGCCAGCAGCTCTAGGACTTTAGCTGGAGATACGCAGTATTTT
cdr3_aa: CASSSRTLAGDTQYF

clone_size: -
v_call: TRBV9
j_call: TRBJ2-3
d_call: -
cdr3_nt: TGTGCCAGCAGCGTAGGCAGATACAACACAGATACGCAGTATTTT
cdr3_aa: CASSVGRYNTDTQYF

clone_size: once
v_call: TRBV4-2
j_call: TRBJ2-3
d_call: -
cdr3_nt: TGTGCCAGCAGCCAAAGCGGGCCCAACACAGATACGCAGTATTTT
cdr3_aa: CASSQSGPNTDTQYF

clone_size: few
v_call: TRBV28
j_call: TRBJ1-2
d_call: TRBD1
cdr3_nt: TGTGCCAGCAGTCCCGGACAGGGGGAGGCCATCTATGGCTACACCTTC
cdr3_aa: CASSPGQGEAIYGYTF

clone_size: -
v_call: TRBV27
j_call: TRBJ2-7
d_call: TRBD1
cdr3_nt: TGTGCCAGCAGTTTATTCGGGGTGGGACAGGCTTCTCTGGGGCAGTACTTC
cdr3_aa: CASSLFGVGQASLGQYF